Listed below are T cell receptor beta chains from one sample, sequenced in a study of blood T cell repertoires in COVID-19. TCRdb's table, derived via immunoSEQ multiplex PCR, lists solely in-frame clones and lacks some. Of 100,000 to 120,000 clones listed, less than 75% were seen once; the top ten hold approximately 8%. The sequenced sample was peripheral blood. These receptors came from a woman aged 55-70 years with acute or convalescent COVID-19. The CDR3 runs from the conserved cysteine through the conserved F or W. D genes are given only for firm matches. Clone size, where shown, is once, few, many, or a class for clones that have expanded.

d_call j_call v_call clone_size cdr3_nt cdr3_aa
TRBD1 TRBJ1-4 TRBV5-1 NA TGCGCCAGCAGCGTAACCGGGACAGGTAGTGAAAAACTGTTTTTT CASSVTGTGSEKLFF
NA TRBJ1-2 TRBV28 few TGTGCCAGCAGTTTAAGTTATGGCAGAAACTATGGCTACACCTTC CASSLSYGRNYGYTF
NA TRBJ2-1 TRBV7-9 once TGTGCCAGCAGCTTAGAAACCCTAGCTTTTATCCTGTTCTTC CASSLETLAFILFF
NA TRBJ1-2 TRBV5-1 NA TGCGCCAGCAGCTTGTTCGGTTCGGACTATGGCTACACCTTC CASSLFGSDYGYTF
NA TRBJ1-4 TRBV6-1 NA TGTGCCAGCAGTGAAGCTAGAGATAGACATCTAAAACTGTTTTTT CASSEARDRHLKLFF
NA TRBJ1-2 TRBV6-2/TRBV6-3 NA TGTGCCAGCAGTGGAAGACAGATTTCGGGCGGCTACACCTTC CASSGRQISGGYTF
NA TRBJ1-4 TRBV11-2 NA TGTGCCAGCAGCTTAGGGGACGCCGGGGGGGAAAAACTGTTTTTT CASSLGDAGGEKLFF
NA TRBJ1-2 TRBV10-3 NA TGTGCCATCAGTGGGACAGCTATTCGTGGCTACACCTTC CAISGTAIRGYTF
TRBD1 TRBJ1-2 TRBV29-1 NA TGCAGCGTAGCCCTGGGACAGGGGTATGGCTACACCTTC CSVALGQGYGYTF
TRBD1 TRBJ1-5 TRBV19 NA TGTGCCAGTAGGAGGGACAGGGCAAGCAATCAGCCCCAGCATTTT CASRRDRASNQPQHF
TRBD2 TRBJ2-3 TRBV10-3 NA TGTGCCATCAGTGGGAACAGCGGGGGGGTGGGAGATACGCAGTATTTT CAISGNSGGVGDTQYF
NA TRBJ1-2 TRBV28 NA TGTGCCAGCAGTTTAGAGTATGAGCCACTTGGCTACACCTTC CASSLEYEPLGYTF
TRBD1 TRBJ1-2 TRBV7-6 NA TGTGCCAGCAGCTTAGAGGGGGCGGGAAACTATGGCTACACCTTC CASSLEGAGNYGYTF
NA TRBJ1-2 TRBV6-1 many TGTGCCAGCAGTGAAGCAAGAATACAGATGCGGGATTATGGCTACACCTTC CASSEARIQMRDYGYTF
NA TRBJ2-4 TRBV5-1 NA TGCGCCAGCAGCTTGGGGTACGCAGGGGTAGCCAAAAACATTCAGTACTTC CASSLGYAGVAKNIQYF
NA TRBJ2-2 TRBV5-4 NA TGTGCCAGCAGAGCAGGGGCCACCGGGGAGCTGTTTTTT CASRAGATGELFF
TRBD1 TRBJ1-5 TRBV9 NA TGTGCCAGCAGCGTATCAGGGGGCCATCAGCCCCAGCATTTT CASSVSGGHQPQHF
NA TRBJ1-6 TRBV10-2 NA TGCGCCAGCACCGAAATACTCAGGGTGTACAATAATTCACCCCTCCACTTT CASTEILRVYNNSPLHF
NA TRBJ1-4 TRBV6-5 NA TGTGCCAGCAAGGGGTCAACTAATGAAAAACTGTTTTTT CASKGSTNEKLFF
NA TRBJ1-5 TRBV2 NA TGTGCCAGCAGGGTTGAGGGCAATCAGCCCCAGCATTTT CASRVEGNQPQHF
TRBD1 TRBJ2-7 TRBV5-6 NA TGTGCCAGCAGCTTTTCCCCAGGGGGTTCTCTCGAGCAGTACTTC CASSFSPGGSLEQYF
NA TRBJ2-6 TRBV5-1 many TGCGCCAGCAGCTTCGCCCAGTCTGGGGCCAACGTCCTGACTTTC CASSFAQSGANVLTF
NA TRBJ2-7 TRBV7-2 many TGTGCCAGCAGCCAAGCGACAGGTTCCTACGAGCAGTACTTC CASSQATGSYEQYF
NA TRBJ1-2 TRBV30 few TGTGCCTGGAGTACGGAGAGGGATTATGGCTACACCTTC CAWSTERDYGYTF
TRBD1 TRBJ2-1 TRBV6-4 NA TGTGCCAGCAGTGACTCGAGCAGGGGGCGCCGGAATGAGCAGTTCTTC CASSDSSRGRRNEQFF
NA TRBJ1-2 TRBV30 many TGTGCCTGGACGCCGGACAGCTATGGCTACACCTTC CAWTPDSYGYTF
TRBD1 TRBJ2-5 TRBV6-5 NA TGTGCCAGCAGCCTCGGGACAGGGAGGCAAGAGACCCAGTACTTC CASSLGTGRQETQYF
TRBD1 TRBJ1-2 TRBV6-6 NA TGTGCCAGCAGTACCCGGGACAGGGGTGCTTACACCTTC CASSTRDRGAYTF
NA TRBJ2-7 TRBV6-6 NA TGTGCCAGCAGTCTCTCCCCCTACGAGCAGTACTTC CASSLSPYEQYF
NA TRBJ2-7 TRBV9 NA TGTGCCAGCAGCGTAGAACGACAGGCCAGGGGCGCCTACGAGCAGTACTTC CASSVERQARGAYEQYF
NA TRBJ1-1 TRBV7-2 NA TGTGCCAGCAGTAGACCGACCCGGGGGGTCACTGAAGCTTTCTTT CASSRPTRGVTEAFF
NA TRBJ2-1 TRBV7-3 NA TGTGCCAGCAGCTTAACGAGGTGGGATGAGCAGTTCTTC CASSLTRWDEQFF
NA TRBJ2-5 TRBV4-2 NA TGTGCCAGCAGCCAAGATCAGCGGGAGACCCAGTACTTC CASSQDQRETQYF
NA TRBJ1-1 TRBV29-1 NA TGCAGCGATTCGCCCGGGGATTGGGGAAATGAAGCTTTCTTT CSDSPGDWGNEAFF
NA TRBJ2-3 TRBV5-8 NA TGTGCCAGCAGTCTAACAGGTACTAGCACAGATACGCAGTATTTT CASSLTGTSTDTQYF
NA TRBJ1-5 TRBV12-5 NA TGTGCTAGTGGTACAACAAGTTATAGCAATCAGCCCCAGCATTTT CASGTTSYSNQPQHF
TRBD1 TRBJ1-1 TRBV6-4 NA TGTGCCAGCAGTGAGACAGGGTTGAACACTGAAGCTTTCTTT CASSETGLNTEAFF
NA TRBJ1-2 TRBV6-5 NA TGTGCCAGCAGTTACTCGACAGGATTGTTTACCTTC CASSYSTGLFTF
TRBD1 TRBJ1-2 TRBV29-1 once TGCAGCGTTCCCCGGACAGGGGGCGCCGGGTTTGGTAACTATGGCTACACCTTC CSVPRTGGAGFGNYGYTF
NA TRBJ1-3 TRBV4-1 once TGCGCCAGCAGCCAAGAATATAGCAAGAGCTCTGGAAACACCATATATTTT CASSQEYSKSSGNTIYF
TRBD1 TRBJ1-2 TRBV7-9 NA TGTGCCAGCAGCCCGACAGGGGAGGGCTACACCTTC CASSPTGEGYTF
NA TRBJ1-6 TRBV6-2/TRBV6-3 NA TGTGCCAGCAGTTCTCAGGGGAATAATTCACCCCTCCACTTT CASSSQGNNSPLHF
NA TRBJ1-5 TRBV29-1 NA TGCAGCGTCTCGGGAAGTACAGATCAGCCCCAGCATTTT CSVSGSTDQPQHF
NA TRBJ2-7 TRBV30 NA TGTGCCTGGAGAAGCGGTGCGGTCTACGAGCAGTACTTC CAWRSGAVYEQYF
TRBD1 TRBJ2-5 TRBV30 NA TGTGCCTGGACTAAAGAGACAGGGTTCGGGGAGACCCAGTACTTC CAWTKETGFGETQYF
NA TRBJ1-6 TRBV6-5 few TGTGCCAGCAGTTATTCACCTAGAGGGGGTGAACCCCTCCACTTT CASSYSPRGGEPLHF
TRBD1 TRBJ2-7 TRBV7-3 few TGTGCCAGCAGCTCGGGACAGCCTCCCTACGAGCAGTACTTC CASSSGQPPYEQYF
TRBD1 TRBJ2-2 TRBV5-5 NA TGTGCCAGCAGCCTTAGACGGGGACAGGGGAACACCGGGGAGCTGTTTTTT CASSLRRGQGNTGELFF
NA TRBJ1-2 TRBV7-9 NA TGTGCCAGCAGCTTATCTGGAGGGTATGGCTACACCTTC CASSLSGGYGYTF
NA TRBJ2-1 TRBV11-3 NA TGTGCCAGCAGCTTAGCGGGAAGCTCCTACAATGAGCAGTTCTTC CASSLAGSSYNEQFF
NA TRBJ2-3 TRBV12-3/TRBV12-4 NA TGTGCCAGCAGCCCCCCCGGGGATACGCAGTATTTT CASSPPGDTQYF
TRBD2 TRBJ2-1 TRBV7-3 NA TGTGCCAGCAGCTTACAAGCTAGCGGGTCTACCGAGCAGTTCTTC CASSLQASGSTEQFF
TRBD2 TRBJ2-3 TRBV24-1 NA TGTGCCACCAGTGGGGCGGGGGGGTCAGATACGCAGTATTTT CATSGAGGSDTQYF
NA TRBJ2-7 TRBV6-2/TRBV6-3 NA TGTGCCAGCAGCGCGATGACAGGCCCCTACGAGCAGTACTTC CASSAMTGPYEQYF